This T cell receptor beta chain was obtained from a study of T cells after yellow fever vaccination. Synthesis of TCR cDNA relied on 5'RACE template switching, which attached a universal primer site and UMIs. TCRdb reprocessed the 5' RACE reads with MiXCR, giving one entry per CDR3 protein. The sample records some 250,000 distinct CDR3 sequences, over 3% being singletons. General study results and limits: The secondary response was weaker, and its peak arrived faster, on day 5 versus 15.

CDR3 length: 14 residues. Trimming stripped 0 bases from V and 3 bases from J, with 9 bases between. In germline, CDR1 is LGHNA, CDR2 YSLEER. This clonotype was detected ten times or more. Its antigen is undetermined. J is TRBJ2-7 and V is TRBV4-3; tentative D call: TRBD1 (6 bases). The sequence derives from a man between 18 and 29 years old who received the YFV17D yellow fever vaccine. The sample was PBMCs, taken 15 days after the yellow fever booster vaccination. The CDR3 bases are TGCGCCAGCAGCCAAGAGTCAGGGGTCTACGAGCAGTACTTC. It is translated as CASSQESGVYEQYF.